A single sample gave rise to the 17 T cell receptor beta chains below, sequenced in a study of early T cells in non-severe SARS-CoV-2 infection. TCRdb re-analysed the 5' RACE reads in MiXCR, keeping a single row per CDR3 protein. The sample contains approximately 100,000 distinct CDR3 sequences, about 11% of which appear only once. Sequenced: whole blood. Source of these receptors: an adult who was a healthcare worker with PCR-confirmed SARS-CoV-2 infection or an uninfected control (not recorded which).

This clonotype was recorded at least ten times. J is TRBJ1-1 and V is TRBV6-5; D is unresolved. The CDR3 contains 14 residues. V was shortened by 1 base and J by 0 bases, with 6 bases between the two germline ends. The germline V gene has CDR1 MNHEY and CDR2 SVGAGI. The CDR3 here is CASSYFGVNTEAFF. The CDR3 DNA is TGTGCCAGCAGTTACTTCGGGGTGAACACTGAAGCTTTCTTT.

This clonotype was picked up many times. CDR3 in amino acids: CASSLAVEGNKQYF. DNA of the CDR3: TGTGCCAGCAGTTTAGCGGTCGAGGGAAATAAGCAGTACTTC. The chain combines TRBV12-3 or TRBV12-4 with TRBJ2-7; a weak D match, TRBD2 (5 bases). Trimming took off 0 bases at V and 8 bases at J, with 14 bases between the two ends. This CDR3 contains 14 residues.

The chain links TRBV30 to TRBJ2-5; 13 bases agree with TRBD2. After removal of 0 bases from V and 4 bases from J, the junction contained 2 bases not matched to a gene. Germline-derived CDR1 and CDR2 are GTSNPN and SVGIG (reference sequence). The CDR3 runs 15 residues. This CDR3 is CAWSVLAGGPETQYF. As DNA, the CDR3 is TGTGCCTGGAGTGTACTAGCGGGGGGGCCAGAGACCCAGTACTTC.

This sequence joins TRBV5-1 and TRBJ1-1, with unresolved D. This CDR3 has 14 amino acids. Germline lookup yields CDR1 SGHRS and CDR2 YFSETQ. Deletions cut 4 bases from V and 1 base from J, with 11 bases between. CDR3 nucleotide sequence: TGCGCCAGCAGCAGAGTAGGGAGGAACACTGAAGCTTTCTTT. This gives the protein CASSRVGRNTEAFF. Full variable domain (rest looked up from reference TRBV5-1 and TRBJ1-1): KAGVTQTPRYLIKTRGQQVTLSCSPISGHRSVSWYQQTPGQGLQFLFEYFSETQRNKGNFPGRFSGRQFSNSRSEMNVSTLELGDSALYLCASSRVGRNTEAFFGQGTRLTVV.

This clonotype was detected only a few times. The genes are TRBV13 and TRBJ2-1; the D is unclear. Trimming removed 5 bases at V and 4 bases at J, with 12 bases between. The germline CDR1 and CDR2 sequences are PRHDT and FYEKMQ (reference sequence). The CDR3 is 14 amino acids. The CDR3 here is CASSPDARYNEQFF. CDR3 DNA: TGTGCCAGCAGCCCCGACGCGCGGTACAATGAGCAGTTCTTC.

This clonotype was seen only a few times. The gene calls are TRBV19 and TRBJ2-1, with TRBD2 identical over 11 bases. The CDR3 is made up of 14 amino acids. With V trimmed by 4 bases and J by 5 bases, 1 base remained unmatched. CDR1 is LNHDA and CDR2 is SQIVND in the germline V gene (reference sequence). The CDR3 spells CASSTSGRHNEQFF. The CDR3 nucleotides read TGTGCCAGTAGTACTAGCGGGAGGCACAATGAGCAGTTCTTC.

V and J are TRBV20-1 and TRBJ2-1; perhaps TRBD1 as D (6 bases). From germline, CDR1 is DFQATT and CDR2 SNEGSKA (reference sequence). The CDR3 has 14 residues. V lost 5 bases and J 5 bases, leaving 16 bases between the germline ends. The chain's CDR3 is CSARPQGSHNEQFF. Written as DNA, the CDR3 is TGCAGTGCTCGTCCCCAGGGGTCACACAATGAGCAGTTCTTC.

A remark on this clonotype: Being one base from a much bigger clone, this may be a read error. The V gene is TRBV20-1, the J gene TRBJ2-7; TRBD2 matches at 9 bases. V was pared by 0 bases and J by 2 bases, with 8 bases of the junction left unmatched. Germline CDR1 and CDR2: DFQATT and SNEGSKA (reference sequence). The CDR3 totals 16 residues. Written as DNA, the CDR3 is TGCAGTGCTAGAGATATGGAGCGGGAGGTGACCTACGAGCAGTACTTC. Protein sequence: CSARDMEREVTYEQYF.

Only a few counts were recorded for this clonotype. The rearrangement joins TRBV18 to TRBJ2-3; weak D call: TRBD1 (5 bases). The V end was cut by 3 bases, the J end by 5 bases, with 15 bases between. The CDR3 loop spans 15 amino acids. The germline V gene encodes CDR1 KGHSH and CDR2 LQKENI. CDR3 protein: CASSPLDSGRDTQYF. For the CDR3, the DNA is TGTGCCAGCTCACCCCTCGACAGTGGTCGAGATACGCAGTATTTT.

A note on this clonotype: One end of the junction varies from germline; a read error may be responsible. The rearrangement uses TRBV2 and TRBJ2-1; 10 bases align to TRBD2. CDR3 length: 11 amino acids. CDR1 is SNHLY, CDR2 FYNNEI, per germline. The CDR3 bases are TGTGCCAGCAGTGAGACTAGCGGGTCAAGCTTC. Amino acid sequence: CASSETSGSSF.

The V gene is TRBV6-1, the J gene TRBJ2-7, with no clear D. CDR3 length equals 12 residues. Germline assignment: CDR1 MNHNS and CDR2 SASEGT. V lost 10 bases and J 2 bases, leaving 12 bases between the germline ends. CDR3 nucleotides: TGTGCCATCACGACGGATACCTACGAGCAGTACTTC. Translating it yields CAITTDTYEQYF.

About this clonotype: A single base separates this from a much larger clone, so it may be a read error. Given the absence of the conserved phenylalanine or tryptophan at the CDR3 end, a read error is likely. The CDR3 protein is CASSPLFGTAYGYTS. The CDR3 bases are TGTGCCAGCAGTCCTTTATTTGGGACAGCCTATGGCTACACCTCC. The chain uses TRBV12-3 or TRBV12-4 and TRBJ1-2; 7 positions match TRBD1. The CDR3 length is 15 residues. V was pared by 5 bases and J by 4 bases, with 10 bases of the junction left unmatched.

The chain employs TRBV25-1 and TRBJ2-7, with a weak D call TRBD2 (6 bases). Germline V CDR1 and CDR2: MGHDK, SYGVNS. The length of the CDR3 is 13 residues. Trimming took off 5 bases at V and 5 bases at J, with 13 bases between the two ends. CDR3 nucleotides: TGTGCCAGCAGTTTACTAGCATCCGACGAGCAGTACTTC. Residues: CASSLLASDEQYF.

About this clonotype itself: This could be a read error, since a much larger clone is one nucleotide away. V gene TRBV6-5 combines with J gene TRBJ2-1, with 8 bases identical to TRBD2. The CDR3 has 13 amino acids. Germline V gene lookup returns CDR1 MNHEY and CDR2 SVGAGI. Trimming removed 4 bases from V and 13 bases from J; junction bases left unmatched: 9. The CDR3 loop is CASSSRTSRRQFF. CDR3 sequence (DNA): TGTGCCAGCAGTTCGAGGACTAGCAGGAGACAGTTCTTC.

This chain uses TRBV13 with TRBJ2-7; 10 bases map to TRBD1. CDR3 length equals 16 residues. V trimming: 2 bases; J trimming: 6 bases; junction bases outside the gene matches: 10. CDR1 and CDR2 from the germline V gene are PRHDT and FYEKMQ (reference sequence). CDR3 amino acids: CASSLLRTGGVFEQYF. In nucleotides, the CDR3 is TGTGCCAGCAGCTTACTTAGGACAGGGGGAGTCTTCGAGCAGTACTTC.

This clonotype was found once. The rearrangement links TRBV18 to TRBJ2-5; perhaps TRBD2 as D (6 bases). The ends were cut back, 3 bases at V and 5 bases at J, with 10 bases in the middle. The germline gives CDR1 KGHSH, CDR2 LQKENI. The CDR3 sequence is 13 residues long. CDR3 DNA: TGTGCCAGCTCACCGCTTGGAGGGGAGACCCAGTACTTC. As protein: CASSPLGGETQYF.

This chain links TRBV10-3 with TRBJ2-7; D might be TRBD1 (6 bases). V lost 6 bases, J lost 3 bases, and 15 bases lay in between. CDR1 is ENHRY, CDR2 SYGVKD, per germline. The CDR3 is 14 amino acids. The CDR3 DNA is TGTGCCATCAGCGTTACCGGGACACTCTACGAGCAGTACTTC. It codes for CAISVTGTLYEQYF.